Detailed here is one T cell receptor beta chain. Its antigen is undetermined. This entry belongs to a study of OX40 agonist ivuxolimab in advanced cancers. Whole-study context: Eligibility admitted prior anti-PD-1, anti-PD-L1 or anti-CTLA-4 therapy; roughly 37% had some. The study's findings and limits: The mean number of expanded clones was higher in CD8+ T cells than in CD4+. Which antigen the expanded peripheral T cells recognized is unknown.

Method: immunoSEQ multiplex PCR; TCRdb's copy keeps in-frame clones and lacks some. Found here are approximately 23,000 clones, approximately 86% of them singletons; the top ten hold approximately 23%. The CDR3 is made up of 13 amino acids. From germline, CDR1 is SGHVS and CDR2 FQNEAQ. With 5 bases removed from V and 4 bases from J, the gap between germline ends came to 12 bases. This sequence was found in an adult with an advanced solid tumor such as melanoma, head and neck, liver or kidney cancer. Sequences were derived from CD4+ or CD8+ T cells sorted from blood, sampled in a trial of the OX40 agonist ivuxolimab. This rearrangement joins TRBV7-8 to TRBJ2-7, with D perhaps given as TRBD1 or TRBD2 (5 bases each). CDR3 nucleotides: TGTGCCAGCAGCCGGGGACCGACTTACGAGCAGTACTTC. It specifies CASSRGPTYEQYF.